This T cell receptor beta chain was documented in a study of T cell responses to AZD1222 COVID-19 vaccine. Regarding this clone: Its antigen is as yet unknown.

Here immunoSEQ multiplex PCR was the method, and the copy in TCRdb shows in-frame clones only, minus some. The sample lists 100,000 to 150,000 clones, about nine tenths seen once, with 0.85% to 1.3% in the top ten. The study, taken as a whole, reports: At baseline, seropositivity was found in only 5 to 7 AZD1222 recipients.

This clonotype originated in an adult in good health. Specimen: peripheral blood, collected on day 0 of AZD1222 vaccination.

The CDR3 region is CASSYIPVQIYEQYF. In nucleotides, the CDR3 is TGTGCCAGCAGTTACATCCCCGTGCAGATCTACGAGCAGTACTTC. V gene TRBV6-5 combines with J gene TRBJ2-7, with D unresolved. This CDR3 region has 15 residues. Germline CDR1 MNHEY, CDR2 SVGAGI. V dropped 2 bases and J dropped 3 bases, with 14 bases sitting between them.